This T cell receptor (beta chain) was documented in a study of control samples from healthy donors and cancer patients. V lost 0 bases and J lost 2, with 8 bases in between. CDR1 GTSNPN and CDR2 SVGIG come from the germline V gene (reference sequence). The CDR3 loop spans 15 amino acids. This clone was seen once. TCRdb's copy holds only in-frame clones and misses some; the assay was immunoSEQ multiplex PCR. The data hold 78,000 or so clones, with around four fifths observed a single time. V and J are TRBV30 and TRBJ2-6, with a tentative D call TRBD2 (6 bases). The clonotype comes from a man in his forties or fifties in good health. The sample comprised blood. The CDR3 reads CAWSVTGAGANVLTF. The CDR3 DNA sequence: TGTGCCTGGAGTGTAACGGGGGCTGGGGCCAACGTCCTGACTTTC.